This TCR beta chain was recorded in a study of beta chain features in type 1 diabetes. Study conclusions and caveats: TCRB CDR3 length was moderately but significantly reduced in all four CD4+ subsets of Type 1 diabetes patients.

The CDR3 extends over 17 amino acids. Trimming shortened V by 0 bases and J by 6 bases, and 17 bases separated the two germline ends. Germline loops: CDR1 LGHNA, CDR2 YSLEER. All of the isolated RNA was reverse transcribed, so expressed TCRB transcripts were sequenced. Libraries were prepared by immunoSEQ multiplex PCR; TCRdb keeps only in-frame clonotypes and omits some of them. There are a few hundred thousand clones in the sample; about 13% occur only once, and approximately 0.016% lies in the top ten. With regard to this clone: Its antigen is not identified.

The sample was naive CD4+ T cells from blood. The source is a woman aged 18-29 years with type 1 diabetes. The chain uses TRBV4-3 and TRBJ2-2; possibly TRBD2 for D (5 bases). CDR3 nucleotide sequence: TGCGCCAGCAGCCAAGATAATTGGGAGAGTAGGGCCGGGGAGCTGTTTTTT. It encodes CASSQDNWESRAGELFF.